The clone carrying this TCR beta chain appeared a few times. Its antigen is unknown. The CDR3 runs 15 residues. Germline V CDR1 and CDR2: SGDLS, YYNGEE. Deletions cut 0 bases from V and 5 bases from J, with 12 bases between. Antigen-specific CD4+ T cells were expanded with viral peptide pools in the ViraFEST assay before sequencing. Isolating CD4+ T cells followed approximately nine days of culture. People in the vaccine group had not been infected with SARS-CoV-2 before, and their nucleocapsid antibodies were negative. Cultures received IL-2 medium that replaced half the medium on days 3 and 7. This sample is drawn from a study of vaccination effects on CD4 cells after COVID-19. The method was immunoSEQ multiplex PCR; TCRdb's version includes in-frame clones alone and lacks a portion of them. The sample has tens of thousands of clones; around 73% are singletons.

Sequenced here: CD4+ T cells from PBMCs cultured with HCoV-OC43 spike peptides, sampled before COVID-19 vaccination. The subset here: HCoV-OC43 spike overlapping peptide pool stimulation. This TCR came from a human donor who received a COVID-19 vaccine. V usage is TRBV9 and J usage is TRBJ2-1, with D possibly being TRBD1 (6 bases). Here the CDR3 DNA reads TGTGCCAGCAGCGTAGGGTTGGACAGCAACAATGAGCAGTTCTTC. Translation gives CASSVGLDSNNEQFF.